A selection of T cell receptor beta chains follows, all from one sample in a study of OX40 agonist ivuxolimab in advanced cancers. TCRdb keeps only in-frame clones here, not all; method: immunoSEQ multiplex PCR. The sample contains about 78,000 clones, roughly nine tenths of which appear only once. This sample comprised CD4+ or CD8+ T cells sorted from blood, obtained in a trial of the OX40 agonist ivuxolimab. These receptors were collected from an adult with an advanced solid tumor such as melanoma, head and neck, liver or kidney cancer. CDR3s include the opening cysteine and the closing phenylalanine or tryptophan. A D gene is named only where the DNA matches it firmly. Only some rows state a clone size, as once, few, many or a class for expanded clones.

CDR3 length: 12
clone size: .
D gene: .
V gene: TRBV5-1
J gene: TRBJ2-1
CDR3 protein: CASSLEYGIGFF
CDR3 DNA: TGCGCCAGCAGCTTGGAGTACGGGATTGGGTTCTTC

CDR3 length: 15
clone size: .
D gene: TRBD1
V gene: TRBV28
J gene: TRBJ1-5
CDR3 protein: CASRLTGGRVQPQHF
CDR3 DNA: TGTGCCAGCAGACTGACAGGGGGACGGGTTCAGCCCCAGCATTTT

CDR3 length: 15
clone size: few
D gene: .
V gene: TRBV25-1
J gene: TRBJ1-1
CDR3 protein: CASSGGAGGNTEAFF
CDR3 DNA: TGTGCCAGCAGTGGGGGCGCGGGGGGGAACACTGAAGCTTTCTTT

CDR3 length: 14
clone size: few
D gene: .
V gene: TRBV28
J gene: TRBJ1-1
CDR3 protein: CASSLGTLNTEAFF
CDR3 DNA: TGTGCCAGCAGTTTAGGAACGCTGAACACTGAAGCTTTCTTT

CDR3 length: 14
clone size: .
D gene: .
V gene: TRBV10-2
J gene: TRBJ1-4
CDR3 protein: CASSDKGWGEKLFF
CDR3 DNA: TGCGCCAGCAGTGATAAGGGATGGGGTGAAAAACTGTTTTTT

CDR3 length: 16
clone size: .
D gene: .
V gene: TRBV5-1
J gene: TRBJ2-2
CDR3 protein: CASSFGGAGNTGELFF
CDR3 DNA: TGCGCCAGCAGCTTTGGGGGTGCGGGGAACACCGGGGAGCTGTTTTTT

CDR3 length: 13
clone size: .
D gene: .
V gene: TRBV28
J gene: TRBJ1-4
CDR3 protein: CASSLRPGEKLFF
CDR3 DNA: TGTGCCAGCAGTTTACGGCCCGGGGAAAAACTGTTTTTT

CDR3 length: 13
clone size: .
D gene: .
V gene: TRBV25-1
J gene: TRBJ1-2
CDR3 protein: CATSLGGGRGYTF
CDR3 DNA: TGTGCCACCTCCCTTGGGGGGGGACGTGGCTACACCTTC

CDR3 length: 18
clone size: .
D gene: .
V gene: TRBV5-1
J gene: TRBJ2-1
CDR3 protein: CASRSGSLRPSQYNEQFF
CDR3 DNA: TGCGCCAGCCGCTCCGGGTCCCTTCGACCCTCCCAATACAATGAGCAGTTCTTC

CDR3 length: 14
clone size: .
D gene: TRBD1
V gene: TRBV4-1
J gene: TRBJ1-1
CDR3 protein: CASSRQGLNTEAFF
CDR3 DNA: TGCGCCAGCAGCCGACAGGGCCTGAACACTGAAGCTTTCTTT

CDR3 length: 15
clone size: .
D gene: TRBD1
V gene: TRBV2
J gene: TRBJ1-4
CDR3 protein: CASSPQGTVQGKLFF
CDR3 DNA: TGTGCCAGCAGTCCCCAGGGGACAGTTCAGGGGAAACTGTTTTTT

CDR3 length: 14
clone size: .
D gene: .
V gene: TRBV2
J gene: TRBJ1-3
CDR3 protein: CASKPGTSGNTIYF
CDR3 DNA: TGTGCCAGCAAACCCGGGACCTCTGGAAACACCATATATTTT

CDR3 length: 15
clone size: .
D gene: .
V gene: TRBV6-4
J gene: TRBJ2-3
CDR3 protein: CASSDRLVLTDTQYF
CDR3 DNA: TGTGCCAGCAGTGACCGACTAGTACTCACAGATACGCAGTATTTT